This record covers a single T cell receptor beta chain. Its antigen is currently unknown. The sample belongs to a study of cytomegalovirus exposure and HLA in healthy donors. CDR1 and CDR2 (germline): LNHDA, SQIVND (reference sequence). The CDR3 has 15 amino acids. V was shortened by 7 bases and J by 4 bases, with 18 bases between the two germline ends. PCR was performed using 60 Vbeta and 13 Jbeta primers. TCRdb's copy holds only in-frame clones and misses some; the assay was immunoSEQ multiplex PCR. The repertoire holds about 130,000 clones, approximately 62% seen once, with under 2% in the top ten. Study results and caveats: Analyzed later, most CMV-associated TCR beta chains appeared HLA-restricted.

Sequencing was done on a sample of PBMCs. The clonotype originates from a human donor in good health. The rearrangement uses TRBV19 and TRBJ2-3; maybe TRBD2 (6 bases). The DNA for the CDR3 is TGTGCCAGTACCTCCCGTAGCGGTTCCCCAGATACGCAGTATTTT. Its translation is CASTSRSGSPDTQYF.